One and the same sample provided the 26 T cell receptor beta chains below, sequenced in a study of spatial heterogeneity in lung cancer. The time point here: blood at routine non-recurrence follow-up after resection. Tumor, nontumor lung or frozen PBMC supplied whole RNA that was sequenced unsorted. One entry per CDR3 protein results from TCRdb running MiXCR on the 5' RACE reads. The sample has tens of thousands of distinct CDR3 sequences; about 5.6% are singletons. The sequencing here drew on PBMCs, taken at follow-up. These receptors came from a male donor with early-stage non-small cell lung cancer.

The table lists this clonotype with many counts. The gene calls are TRBV20-1 and TRBJ2-3; D call uncertain. CDR3 length: 16 residues. In germline, CDR1 is DFQATT, CDR2 SNEGSKA (reference sequence). With 0 bases removed from V and 2 bases from J, the gap between germline ends came to 15 bases. CDR3: CSARDSRAAITDTQYF. The CDR3, as DNA: TGCAGTGCTAGAGATTCCCGGGCGGCTATCACAGATACGCAGTATTTT.

This clonotype was recorded a few times. The rearrangement links TRBV5-1 to TRBJ2-7; D is tentatively TRBD1 or TRBD2 (5 bases each). Germline loops: CDR1 SGHRS, CDR2 YFSETQ. This CDR3 is 14 amino acids long. V gave up 0 bases and J gave up 1 base, with 8 bases separating them. The CDR3 region is CASSLAGQSYEQYF. The CDR3, as DNA: TGCGCCAGCAGCTTGGCGGGGCAATCCTACGAGCAGTACTTC.

The sample holds many counts of this clonotype. The chain is built from TRBV11-2 and TRBJ2-2, with D maybe TRBD1 (6 bases). CDR3 length: 14 amino acids. With 1 base removed from V and 7 bases from J, the gap between germline ends came to 10 bases. The germline V gene encodes CDR1 SGHAT and CDR2 FQNNGV. The CDR3 sequence is CASSLVRGFGELFF. The CDR3 nucleotides are TGTGCCAGCAGCTTAGTCAGGGGATTCGGGGAGCTGTTTTTT. Full variable domain (outside the CDR3, taken from reference TRBV11-2 and TRBJ2-2): EAGVAQSPRYKIIEKRQSVAFWCNPISGHATLYWYQQILGQGPKLLIQFQNNGVVDDSQLPKDRFSAERLKGVDSTLKIQPAKLEDSAVYLCASSLVRGFGELFFGEGSRLTVL.

This clonotype has just a few counts. The genes are TRBV5-6 and TRBJ1-1; D ambiguous. The CDR3 sequence is 12 residues long. The V gene lost 5 bases and the J gene lost 4 bases, with 9 bases spanning the gap. Germline CDR1 is SGHDT and CDR2 is YYEEEE. CDR3 sequence: CASSNAFTEAFF. CDR3 nucleotides: TGTGCCAGCAGTAATGCCTTCACTGAAGCTTTCTTT.

J is TRBJ1-1 and V is TRBV29-1; 8 bases agree with TRBD1. Germline V CDR1 and CDR2: SQVTM, ANQGSEA. V shed 7 bases and J 2 bases; nucleotides not matched to a gene: 6. The CDR3 is 13 residues long. In DNA, the CDR3 is TGCAGCGCCGACAGGGGCGCTAACACTGAAGCTTTCTTT. Translated, it gives CSADRGANTEAFF.

This chain joins TRBV2 and TRBJ2-6; D may be TRBD2 (6 bases). The CDR3 has 16 residues. Germline loops: CDR1 SNHLY, CDR2 FYNNEI. Trimming took off 6 bases at V and 0 bases at J, with 12 bases between the two ends. The CDR3: CASSRDSSSGANVLTF. The CDR3, as DNA: TGTGCCAGCAGCAGGGACTCAAGCTCTGGGGCCAACGTCCTGACTTTC. Complete variable domain (other parts from reference TRBV2 and TRBJ2-6): EPEVTQTPSHQVTQMGQEVILRCVPISNHLYFYWYRQILGQKVEFLVSFYNNEISEKSEIFDDQFSVERPDGSNFTLKIRSTKLEDSAMYFCASSRDSSSGANVLTFGAGSRLTVL.

In this sample, this clonotype turned up a few times. The chain has TRBV2 and TRBJ2-1; TRBD1 agrees at 11 bases. From germline, CDR1 is SNHLY and CDR2 FYNNEI. There are 15 residues in the CDR3. V shed 4 bases and J 8 bases; nucleotides not matched to a gene: 7. The CDR3 is CASSVRTGGLDEQFF. Here the CDR3 DNA reads TGTGCCAGCAGTGTCAGGACAGGGGGCTTAGATGAGCAGTTCTTC.

The V gene is TRBV27, the J gene TRBJ1-2; the D gene is possibly TRBD1 (5 bases). The V and J ends lost 6 bases and 4 bases respectively, with 18 bases between them. Germline lookup yields CDR1 MNHEY and CDR2 SMNVEV (reference sequence). This CDR3 contains 15 residues. CDR3 DNA: TGTGCCAGCAGCCCCAGGTCCCAGGACATCTATGGCTACACCTTC. Its protein product is CASSPRSQDIYGYTF.

The table lists this clonotype with a few counts. J is TRBJ1-5 and V is TRBV20-1, with D possibly matching TRBD1 (5 bases). Germline-derived CDR1 and CDR2 are DFQATT and SNEGSKA (reference sequence). The germline V and J ends were trimmed by 0 bases and 0 bases, with 6 bases remaining between them. This CDR3 contains 14 residues. CDR3 sequence reads: CSARDGASNQPQHF. The CDR3 bases are TGCAGTGCTAGAGATGGGGCTAGCAATCAGCCCCAGCATTTT.

This clonotype was found many times. The V gene is TRBV7-3, the J gene TRBJ2-1, with no clear D. In germline, CDR1 is SGHTA, CDR2 FQGTGA. Trimming removed 5 bases at V and 9 bases at J, with 14 bases between. This CDR3 spans 13 amino acids. Written as DNA, the CDR3 is TGTGCCAGCAGCCCCCCAGAAGGGTCTGAGCAGTTCTTC. Its protein product is CASSPPEGSEQFF.

This clonotype is categorized as medium-sized. This rearrangement joins TRBV29-1 to TRBJ2-6, with unresolved D. V lost 4 bases and J lost 1, with 2 bases in between. The CDR3 sequence is 12 residues long. Germline lookup yields CDR1 SQVTM and CDR2 ANQGSEA. CDR3 nucleotide sequence: TGCAGCGTTGTGTCTGGGGCCAACGTCCTGACTTTC. Protein product: CSVVSGANVLTF.

This clonotype was seen more than once but under ten times. The genes are TRBV12-3 or TRBV12-4 and TRBJ2-7, with D possibly being TRBD1 (5 bases). The V end lost 2 bases, the J end lost 6 bases, and 11 bases lay between the germline ends. The CDR3 consists of 13 residues. In DNA form, the CDR3 reads TGTGCCAGCAGTTTAACAGGAACTGCCGAGCAGTACGTC. Translating gives CASSLTGTAEQYV.

This clonotype was counted ten times or more. The CDR3 nucleotides read TGTGCCAGCAGTTACTCGGGCGTAAATCAGCCCCAGCATTTT. Residues: CASSYSGVNQPQHF. This chain links TRBV6-2 or TRBV6-3 with TRBJ1-5; no clear D gene. Looked up from germline, CDR1 is MNHEY and CDR2 is SVGEGT. Trimming took off 0 bases at V and 4 bases at J, with 7 bases between the two ends. The CDR3 is 14 amino acids.

In its sample, this clonotype was seen many times. J is TRBJ2-3 and V is TRBV20-1; 13 bases are shared with TRBD2. There are 16 residues in the CDR3. Trimming took 6 bases from V and 0 from J; bases not matched to a gene: 6. Germline loops: CDR1 DFQATT, CDR2 SNEGSKA (reference sequence). The CDR3 loop reads CSALGLAGDSTDTQYF. Written as DNA, the CDR3 is TGCAGTGCCCTTGGACTAGCGGGAGATAGCACAGATACGCAGTATTTT.

About this clonotype: It may be a read error: a sequence one base away is much more abundant. This sequence joins TRBV19 and TRBJ1-5; no reliable D call. Germline V gives CDR1 LNHDA, CDR2 SQIVND (reference sequence). The CDR3 is made up of 14 amino acids. CDR3 nucleotides: TGTGCCGGTAGTTCCGGCGGGAGCAATCAGCCCCAGCATTTT. It encodes CAGSSGGSNQPQHF.

In its sample, this clonotype was seen many times. V gene TRBV20-1 combines with J gene TRBJ2-7, with D possibly called TRBD1 or TRBD2 (5 bases each). Germline V gene sequence: CDR1 DFQATT, CDR2 SNEGSKA (reference sequence). The CDR3 is 13 residues long. Trimming left V 4 bases short and J 2 bases short, with 12 bases between. The CDR3 protein is CSATDGDPYEQYF. The CDR3 DNA reads as TGCAGTGCTACCGATGGGGACCCCTACGAGCAGTACTTC.

This clonotype was recorded many times. The CDR3, as DNA: TGCGCCAGCAGCTTAGGACAGGAGACAAGCATTCAGTACTTC. This codes for CASSLGQETSIQYF. The rearrangement links TRBV4-3 to TRBJ2-4; 7 positions agree with TRBD1. Trimming took 5 bases from V and 9 from J; bases not matched to a gene: 10. Germline CDR1 is LGHNA and CDR2 is YSLEER. This CDR3 has 14 amino acids.

The J gene is TRBJ1-1, the V gene TRBV6-6; the D is unclear. The length of the CDR3 is 12 residues. CDR1 is MNHNY, CDR2 SVGAGI, per germline (reference sequence). Trimming cost V 7 bases and J 1 base, with 7 bases left between them. CDR3 sequence (DNA): TGTGCCAGCAAAGACCCGAACACTGAAGCTTTCTTT. Translated: CASKDPNTEAFF.

The chain carries TRBV5-5 and TRBJ1-1; 9 bases fit TRBD1. V lost 3 bases to trimming and J lost 10 bases; unmatched junction nucleotides: 13. This CDR3 has 15 amino acids. Looked up from germline, CDR1 is SGHKS and CDR2 is YYEKEE (reference sequence). This chain's CDR3 is CASSSGTGKVIGAFF. The CDR3 DNA reads TGTGCCAGCAGCTCCGGGACAGGGAAAGTAATAGGAGCTTTCTTT. The whole variable domain, filled in from reference TRBV5-5 and TRBJ1-1, reads DAGVTQSPTHLIKTRGQQVTLRCSPISGHKSVSWYQQVLGQGPQFIFQYYEKEERGRGNFPDRFSARQFPNYSSELNVNALLLGDSALYLCASSSGTGKVIGAFFGQGTRLTVV.

This clonotype showed up just a few times. At one end, the junction sequence differs from germline, possibly due to a read error. CDR3 coding DNA: TGTGCCAGCACCTTAGCCCTTGTAGGGACAGCGATAGCCAAAAACATTCAGTACTTC. Protein sequence: CASTLALVGTAIAKNIQYF. V is TRBV7-2 and J is TRBJ2-4; 7 positions match TRBD1. CDR1 is SGHTA, CDR2 FQGNSA, per germline. CDR3 size: 19 residues.

This clonotype appeared a few times. The chain employs TRBV7-4 and TRBJ2-2, with D perhaps TRBD1 (6 bases). Germline CDR1 is SGHVT and CDR2 is SQSDAQ. The CDR3 contains 16 residues. Trimming took off 5 bases at V and 5 bases at J, with 18 bases between the two ends. CDR3 amino acids: CASSEVRGQKTGELFF. CDR3 in DNA: TGTGCCAGCAGCGAAGTGCGTGGACAGAAAACCGGGGAGCTGTTTTTT.

This chain connects TRBV7-2 to TRBJ2-5; D remains ambiguous. Germline V lookup: CDR1 SGHTA, CDR2 FQGNSA. The CDR3 consists of 12 residues. The V gene lost 3 bases and the J gene lost 4 bases, with 6 bases spanning the gap. This CDR3 reads CASSFPTETQYF. DNA for the CDR3: TGTGCCAGCAGCTTCCCGACAGAGACCCAGTACTTC.

This clonotype came up many times. The J gene is TRBJ1-1, the V gene TRBV5-8; D is unclear. Germline CDR1 SGHTS, CDR2 YDEGEE. V was shortened by 9 bases and J by 1 base, with 7 bases between the two germline ends. CDR3 length equals 11 residues. The CDR3 DNA is TGTGCCACCCCACAGAACACTGAAGCTTTCTTT. It is translated as CATPQNTEAFF.

At least ten counts were recorded for this clonotype. V usage is TRBV28 and J usage is TRBJ2-1; 11 bases fit TRBD2. The junction had 11 bases not matched to a gene; V was cut back by 3 bases and J by 1 base. The CDR3 contains 19 residues. Germline CDR1 reads MDHEN; CDR2 reads SYDVKM. CDR3 sequence reads: CASSFPLTSGIRSYNEQFF. The CDR3 region has the DNA TGTGCCAGCAGTTTCCCACTGACTAGCGGGATTCGTTCCTACAATGAGCAGTTCTTC.

The sample holds many counts of this clonotype. The genes are TRBV6-2 or TRBV6-3 and TRBJ2-7; no definite D call. CDR3 length equals 14 residues. Trimming took 3 bases from V and 2 from J, leaving 11 bases between them. Germline lookup yields CDR1 MNHEY and CDR2 SVGEGT. Here the CDR3 DNA reads TGTGCCAGCAGTTATCCCGGGCCCCCCTACGAGCAGTACGTC. Translation: CASSYPGPPYEQYV.

The table lists this clonotype with a few counts. The chain joins TRBV4-3 to TRBJ2-2; D is unclear. CDR1 is LGHNA and CDR2 is YSLEER in the germline V gene. The CDR3 consists of 15 residues. The V and J ends lost 1 base and 6 bases respectively, with 12 bases between them. The CDR3 DNA is TGCGCCAGCAGCCAAGCACCCTTGGGGTCCGGGGAGCTGTTTTTT. Translated, it gives CASSQAPLGSGELFF.